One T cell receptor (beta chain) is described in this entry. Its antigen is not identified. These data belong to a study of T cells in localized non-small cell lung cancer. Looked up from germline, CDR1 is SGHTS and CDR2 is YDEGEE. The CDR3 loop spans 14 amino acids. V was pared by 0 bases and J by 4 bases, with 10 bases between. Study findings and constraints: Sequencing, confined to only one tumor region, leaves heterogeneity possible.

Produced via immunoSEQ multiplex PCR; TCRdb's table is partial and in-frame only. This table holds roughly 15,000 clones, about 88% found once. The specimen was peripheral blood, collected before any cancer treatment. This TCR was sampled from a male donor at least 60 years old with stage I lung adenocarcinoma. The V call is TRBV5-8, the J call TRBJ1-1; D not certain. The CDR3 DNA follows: TGTGCCAGCAGCTTGGCCTGGGGAGGCACTGAAGCTTTCTTT. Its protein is CASSLAWGGTEAFF.